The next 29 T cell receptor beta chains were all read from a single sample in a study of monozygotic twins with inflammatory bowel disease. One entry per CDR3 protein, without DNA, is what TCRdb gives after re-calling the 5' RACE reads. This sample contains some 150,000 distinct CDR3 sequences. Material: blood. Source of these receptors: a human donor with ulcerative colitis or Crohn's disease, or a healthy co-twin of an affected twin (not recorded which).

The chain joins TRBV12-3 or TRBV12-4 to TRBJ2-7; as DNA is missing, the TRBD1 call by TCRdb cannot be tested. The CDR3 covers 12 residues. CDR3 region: CASSHAGYEQYF.

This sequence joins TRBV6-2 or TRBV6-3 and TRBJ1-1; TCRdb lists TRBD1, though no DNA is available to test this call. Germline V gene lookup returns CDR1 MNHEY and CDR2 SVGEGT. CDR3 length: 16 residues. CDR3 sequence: CASSYLPGGLYTEAFF.

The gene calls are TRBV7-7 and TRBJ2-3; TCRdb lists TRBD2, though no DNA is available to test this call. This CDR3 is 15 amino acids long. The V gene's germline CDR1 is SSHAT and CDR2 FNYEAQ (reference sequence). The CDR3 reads CASSLRSGPTDTQYF.

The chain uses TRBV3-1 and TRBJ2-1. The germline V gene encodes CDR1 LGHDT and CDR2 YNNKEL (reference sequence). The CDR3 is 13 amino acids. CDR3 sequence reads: CASSQDRVYKQFF.

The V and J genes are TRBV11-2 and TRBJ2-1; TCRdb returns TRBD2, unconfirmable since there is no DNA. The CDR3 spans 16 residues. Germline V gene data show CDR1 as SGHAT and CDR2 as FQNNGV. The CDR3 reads CASSLIRGPSLNEQFF.

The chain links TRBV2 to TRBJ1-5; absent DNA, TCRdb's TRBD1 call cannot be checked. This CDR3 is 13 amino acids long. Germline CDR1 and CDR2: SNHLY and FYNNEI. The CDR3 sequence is CASSEWGGQPQHF.

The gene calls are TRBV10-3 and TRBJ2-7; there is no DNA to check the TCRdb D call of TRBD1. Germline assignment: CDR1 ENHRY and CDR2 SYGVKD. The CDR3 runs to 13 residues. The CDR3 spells CAISEDRDYEQYF.

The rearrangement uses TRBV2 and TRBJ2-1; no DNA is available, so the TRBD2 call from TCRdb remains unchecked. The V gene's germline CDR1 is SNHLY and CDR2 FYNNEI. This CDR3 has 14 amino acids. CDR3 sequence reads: CASSARLVDNEQFF.

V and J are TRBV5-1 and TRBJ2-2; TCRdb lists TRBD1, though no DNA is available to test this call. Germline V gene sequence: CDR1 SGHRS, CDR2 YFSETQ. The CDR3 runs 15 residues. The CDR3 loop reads CATQGGTGNTGELFF.

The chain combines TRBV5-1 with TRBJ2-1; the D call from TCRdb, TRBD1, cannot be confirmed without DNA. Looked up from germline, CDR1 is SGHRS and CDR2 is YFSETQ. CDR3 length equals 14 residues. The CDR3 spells CASSLTDRGDEQFF.

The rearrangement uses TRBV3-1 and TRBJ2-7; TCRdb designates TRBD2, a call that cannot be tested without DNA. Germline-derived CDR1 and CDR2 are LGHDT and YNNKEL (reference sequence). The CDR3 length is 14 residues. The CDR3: CASSPVAGAYEQYF.

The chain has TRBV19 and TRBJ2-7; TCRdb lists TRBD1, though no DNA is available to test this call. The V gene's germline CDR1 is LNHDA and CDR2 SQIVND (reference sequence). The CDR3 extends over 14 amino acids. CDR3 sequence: CASSPGLGSYEQYF.

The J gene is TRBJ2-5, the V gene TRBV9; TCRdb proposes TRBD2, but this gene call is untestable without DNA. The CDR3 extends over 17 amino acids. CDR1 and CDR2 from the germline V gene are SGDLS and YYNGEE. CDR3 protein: CASSLGLAGGQGETQYF. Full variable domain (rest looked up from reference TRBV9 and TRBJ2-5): DSGVTQTPKHLITATGQRVTLRCSPRSGDLSVYWYQQSLDQGLQFLIQYYNGEERAKGNILERFSAQQFPDLHSELNLSSLELGDSALYFCASSLGLAGGQGETQYFGPGTRLLVL.

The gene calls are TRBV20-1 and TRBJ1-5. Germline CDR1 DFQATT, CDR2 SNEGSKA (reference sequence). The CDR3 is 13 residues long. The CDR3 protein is CSARDLPHQPQHF.

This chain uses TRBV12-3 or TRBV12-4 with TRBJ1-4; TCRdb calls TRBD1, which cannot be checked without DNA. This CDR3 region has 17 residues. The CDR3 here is CASGINPGGAANEKLFF.

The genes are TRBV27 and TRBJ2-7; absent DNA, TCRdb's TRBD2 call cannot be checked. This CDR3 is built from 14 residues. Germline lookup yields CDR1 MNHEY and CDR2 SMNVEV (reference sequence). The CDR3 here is CASSLGTQPYEQYF.

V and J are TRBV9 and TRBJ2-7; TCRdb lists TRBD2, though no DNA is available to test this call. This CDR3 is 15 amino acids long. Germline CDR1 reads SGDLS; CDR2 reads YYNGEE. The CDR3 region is CASSGGTSGTREQYF.

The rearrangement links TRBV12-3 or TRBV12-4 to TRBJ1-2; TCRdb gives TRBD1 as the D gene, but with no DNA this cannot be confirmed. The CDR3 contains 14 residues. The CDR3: CASRLQGADYGYTF.

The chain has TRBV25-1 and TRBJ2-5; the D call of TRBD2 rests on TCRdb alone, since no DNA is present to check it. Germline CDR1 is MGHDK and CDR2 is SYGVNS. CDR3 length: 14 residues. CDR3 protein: CASRGAGNQETQYF.

CDR3 sequence reads: CVSSLARDHYGYTF. The rearrangement links TRBV7-2 to TRBJ1-2; no DNA is available, so the TRBD1 call from TCRdb remains unchecked. Germline CDR1 is SGHTA and CDR2 is FQGNSA. The CDR3 spans 14 residues.

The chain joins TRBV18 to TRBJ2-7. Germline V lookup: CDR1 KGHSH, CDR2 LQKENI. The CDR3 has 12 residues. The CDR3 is CASSREQYEQYF.

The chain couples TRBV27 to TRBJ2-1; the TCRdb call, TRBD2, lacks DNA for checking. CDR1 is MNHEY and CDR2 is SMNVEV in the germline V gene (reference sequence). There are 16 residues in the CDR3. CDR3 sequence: CASGPKPGLEYNEQFF.

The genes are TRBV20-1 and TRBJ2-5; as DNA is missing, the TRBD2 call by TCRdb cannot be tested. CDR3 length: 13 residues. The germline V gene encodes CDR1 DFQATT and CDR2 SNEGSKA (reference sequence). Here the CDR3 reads CSAPDSGQETQYF.

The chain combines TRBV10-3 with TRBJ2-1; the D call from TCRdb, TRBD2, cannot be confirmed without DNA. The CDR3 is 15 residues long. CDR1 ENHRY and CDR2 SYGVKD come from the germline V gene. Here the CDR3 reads CAISGRGLAGNEQFF.

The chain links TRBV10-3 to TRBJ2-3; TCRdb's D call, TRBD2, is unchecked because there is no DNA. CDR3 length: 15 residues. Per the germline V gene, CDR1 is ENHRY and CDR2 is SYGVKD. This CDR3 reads CAISDRGLEADTQYF.

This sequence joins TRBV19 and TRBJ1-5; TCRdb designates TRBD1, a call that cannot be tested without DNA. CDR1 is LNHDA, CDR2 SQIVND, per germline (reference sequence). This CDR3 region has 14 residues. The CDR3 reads CASSIRDGNQPQHF.

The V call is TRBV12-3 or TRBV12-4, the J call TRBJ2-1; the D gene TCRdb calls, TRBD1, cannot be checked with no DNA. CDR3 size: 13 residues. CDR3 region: CASSLGGHAVQFF.

Here the CDR3 reads CASSLEARGPYNEQFF. V usage is TRBV11-2 and J usage is TRBJ2-1; TCRdb returns TRBD1, unconfirmable since there is no DNA. The CDR3 is 16 residues long. CDR1 and CDR2 from the germline V gene are SGHAT and FQNNGV.

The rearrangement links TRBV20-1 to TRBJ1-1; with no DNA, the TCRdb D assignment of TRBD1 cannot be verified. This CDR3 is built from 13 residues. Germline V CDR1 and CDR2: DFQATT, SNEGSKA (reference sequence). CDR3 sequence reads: CRAVRGRNTEAFF.